This T cell receptor beta chain derives from a study of T cells in Graves' hyperthyroidism and ophthalmopathy. RNA transcripts gave rise to amplified TCR beta CDR3 regions. During a first-round RT-PCR of the TCR CDR3, the HTBI primer set was used. TCRdb re-called the multiplex PCR reads through MiXCR, storing one row per CDR3 protein. The table has approximately 530,000 distinct CDR3 sequences, around 20% seen once. A word on this clonotype: The antigen remains unidentified. Mismatch with germline at one junction end may stem from a read error.

Overall study findings and caveats: Researchers found most expanded thyroid clonotypes above 0.001 in blood as well.

CDR1 and CDR2 from the germline V gene are MNHEY and SVGAGI. The CDR3 length is 15 residues. The cohort's ophthalmopathy patients, a group with duration under 3 months, had a Clinical Activity Score of at least 3 and a NOSPECS grade of at least 4. PBMCs were derived from roughly 9.6 ml fresh peripheral blood. This chain links TRBV6-5 with TRBJ2-1, with TRBD2 as a possible D gene (6 bases). Sequenced material: blood. The clonotype comes from a man aged 35-49 years with Graves' ophthalmopathy. Here the CDR3 reads CASCYSGDLRTEQFF. For the CDR3, the DNA is TGTGCCAGCTGTTACTCGGGGGATCTTAGAACTGAGCAGTTCTTC.